A selection of T cell receptor beta chains follows, all from one sample in a study of blood T cell repertoires in COVID-19. TCRdb's copy holds only in-frame clones and misses some; the assay was immunoSEQ multiplex PCR. Of approximately 500,000 clones listed, approximately 91% are singletons. The specimen sequenced was peripheral blood. The receptors were sampled from a woman aged 50 to 65 with COVID-19, enrolled during active disease. Each CDR3 is given with its conserved first and last residue. The D gene is left open where the match is weak. Clone size is not always given. Where it is, it says once, few, many or a class for expanded clones.

V	J	D	size	DNA	CDR3
TRBV2	TRBJ1-5	.	.	TGTGCCAGCAGTCCGCTAACAGGTTCCAATCAGCCCCAGCATTTT	CASSPLTGSNQPQHF
TRBV5-1	TRBJ1-4	.	.	TGCGCCAGCAGCTTGGGGGCCACAACCTCAACTAATGAAAAACTGTTTTTT	CASSLGATTSTNEKLFF
TRBV30	TRBJ1-2	.	once	TGTGCCTGGAACCATATGCGGGCCATTAACTATGGCTACACCTTC	CAWNHMRAINYGYTF
TRBV3-1/TRBV3-2	TRBJ2-3	TRBD2	.	TGTGCCAGCAGCCGAGAGGCTAGCGGGGCAGATACGCAGTATTTT	CASSREASGADTQYF
TRBV2	TRBJ2-5	TRBD2	.	TGTGCCAGCAGTGCTGGACTAGCGGAGACCCAGTACTTC	CASSAGLAETQYF
TRBV6-5	TRBJ1-6	.	few	TGTGCCAGCAGGGACAGATTAACCTCACCCCTCCACTTT	CASRDRLTSPLHF
TRBV5-6	TRBJ1-6	TRBD1	.	TGTGCCAGCAGCTGGACCTATTGGACAGGGGGAAATTCACCCCTCCACTTT	CASSWTYWTGGNSPLHF
TRBV27	TRBJ2-7	TRBD1	.	TGTGCCAGCAGTCCGGGACAGGGGCCCTCCTACGAGCAGTACTTC	CASSPGQGPSYEQYF
TRBV18	TRBJ1-1	TRBD1	.	TGTGCCAGCTCACCCACCAGGGGGAACCCTGAAGCTTTCTTT	CASSPTRGNPEAFF
TRBV2	TRBJ1-5	TRBD1	.	TGTGCCAGCAGTACCGACAGGGGTGAAGGTAGCAATCAGCCCCAGCATTTT	CASSTDRGEGSNQPQHF
TRBV29-1	TRBJ1-1	.	.	TGCAGCGGGTTTCGGGGGGACCTGAACACTGAAGCTTTCTTT	CSGFRGDLNTEAFF
TRBV5-1	TRBJ1-2	.	few	TGCGCCAGCAGCGAACACAGGGTGGAGGACTACACCTTC	CASSEHRVEDYTF
TRBV5-6	TRBJ1-1	TRBD1	.	TGTGCCAGCAGCTCCGCGACAGGGGTGAGTAGGAGCACTGAAGCTTTCTTT	CASSSATGVSRSTEAFF
TRBV9	TRBJ1-3	.	.	TGTGCCAGCAGCGTAGGGACTACTGGAAACACCATATATTTT	CASSVGTTGNTIYF
TRBV24-1	TRBJ1-2	TRBD1	.	TGTGCCACCAGTGATCAGACCACGGGACAGGGGGCCTGGGGCTACACCTTC	CATSDQTTGQGAWGYTF
TRBV19	TRBJ1-1	.	.	TGTGCCAGTAGTTCGACAGAGAACACTGAAGCTTTCTTT	CASSSTENTEAFF
TRBV7-9	TRBJ2-3	TRBD2	.	TGTGCCAGCAGCTTAGCTGGACTAGCGGGAGATACGCAGTATTTT	CASSLAGLAGDTQYF
TRBV25-1	TRBJ2-7	.	.	TGTGCCAGCAGTGATAGATCCTACGAGCAGTACTTC	CASSDRSYEQYF
TRBV30	TRBJ2-2	.	few	TGTGCCTGGAGTACGGAGTACATCGGGGAGCTGTTTTTT	CAWSTEYIGELFF
TRBV11-2	TRBJ1-2	.	.	TGTGCCAGCAGCCCTAGCATGGATTATGGCTACACCTTC	CASSPSMDYGYTF
TRBV19	TRBJ1-1	TRBD1	.	TGTGCCAGTAGGAGGGACAGGGTGAACACTGAAGCTTTCTTT	CASRRDRVNTEAFF
TRBV30	TRBJ2-4	TRBD2	.	TGTGCCTGGAAAACGCGGGGGGACATTCAGTACTTC	CAWKTRGDIQYF
TRBV10-3	TRBJ1-5	.	.	TGTGCCATCAGTACAGACGGAAAGTCAAATCAGCCCCAGCATTTT	CAISTDGKSNQPQHF
TRBV28	TRBJ2-2	.	.	TGTGCCAGTTGGGACATCCGAAGGACCGGGGAGCTGTTTTTT	CASWDIRRTGELFF
TRBV28	TRBJ2-7	TRBD1	.	TGTGCCAGCAGTTTAAGGGACAGGAGCAACGAGCAGTACTTC	CASSLRDRSNEQYF
TRBV12-5	TRBJ2-7	TRBD1	.	TGTGCTAGTGGTTTGGGACAGGGCTCCTACGAGCAGTACTTC	CASGLGQGSYEQYF
TRBV18	TRBJ1-2	.	.	TGTGCCAGCTCACCTAACCAGGGTAATAACTATGGCTACACCTTC	CASSPNQGNNYGYTF
TRBV3-1/TRBV3-2	TRBJ1-1	.	few	TGTGCCAGCAGCCAAGGGCCGGGAAGGGCTTTCTTT	CASSQGPGRAFF
TRBV2	TRBJ1-2	.	few	TGTGCCAGCAGTGAAGCGCCGATTGCGGGGAGCTACACCTTC	CASSEAPIAGSYTF
TRBV5-5	TRBJ1-4	TRBD1	.	TGTGCCAGCAGCGCGACAGGGGGCAGGGATGAAAAACTGTTTTTT	CASSATGGRDEKLFF
TRBV3-1/TRBV3-2	TRBJ1-2	.	few	TGTGCCAGCAGCCAAATAGGAGGGGTTGGTAAAGGCTACACCTTC	CASSQIGGVGKGYTF
TRBV3-1/TRBV3-2	TRBJ1-2	TRBD1	.	TGTGCCAGCAGCCACTGGGACAGCGTCTCCTCTGGCTACACCTTC	CASSHWDSVSSGYTF
TRBV6-5	TRBJ1-2	.	.	TGTGCCAGCAGATACTCCTCGACAGATGGCGGCTACACCTTC	CASRYSSTDGGYTF
TRBV5-6	TRBJ1-5	.	.	TGTGCCAGCAGCCAGGGGTTGCAGCCCCAGCATTTT	CASSQGLQPQHF
TRBV5-1	TRBJ1-1	.	.	TGCGCCAGCAGCTTTGGGGGGGAAGCTTTCTTT	CASSFGGEAFF
TRBV5-1	TRBJ2-3	.	.	TGCGCCAGCAGCTCATCTTGGGGGGTAACAACAGATACGCAGTATTTT	CASSSSWGVTTDTQYF
TRBV3-1/TRBV3-2	TRBJ1-2	TRBD1	.	TGTGCCAGCAGCCTTAGGGGACAGGGGGTCGGCTACACCTTC	CASSLRGQGVGYTF
TRBV27	TRBJ1-5	.	.	TGTGCCAGCAGTTACAGGGAGAGCAATCAGCCCCAGCATTTT	CASSYRESNQPQHF
TRBV19	TRBJ1-2	TRBD1	.	TGTGCCAGTAGTATGGGACAGGACGAAGTATATGGCTACACCTTC	CASSMGQDEVYGYTF
TRBV14	TRBJ1-3	.	.	TGTGCCAGCAGCCAAGAGACACCACACTCTGGAAACACCATATATTTT	CASSQETPHSGNTIYF
TRBV30	TRBJ1-6	TRBD1	.	TGTGCCTGGAGTCCCCGACAGGGGATCAGTGGTTCACCCCTCCACTTT	CAWSPRQGISGSPLHF
TRBV2	TRBJ1-1	TRBD1	.	TGTGCCAGCAGTGGACAGGGCAGGGACACTGAAGCTTTCTTT	CASSGQGRDTEAFF
TRBV12-5	TRBJ1-5	TRBD1	.	TGTGCTAGTCGAGGACAGGGGATGGATCAGCCCCAGCATTTT	CASRGQGMDQPQHF
TRBV28	TRBJ2-2	.	.	TGTGCCAGCAGTTTTCTAGGGAACACCGGGGAGCTGTTTTTT	CASSFLGNTGELFF
TRBV30	TRBJ2-1	.	.	TGTGCCTGGAGTGTAGGGGCCTGGAGTGAGGAGCAGTTCTTC	CAWSVGAWSEEQFF
TRBV27	TRBJ2-2	TRBD1	.	TGTGCCAGCAGTTTAACGCTCCGACAGGGCTGGGCGGGGGAGCTGTTTTTT	CASSLTLRQGWAGELFF
TRBV18	TRBJ2-3	TRBD1	.	TGTGCCAGCTCACCTGGTCGACAGGGGGTCGCAGATACGCAGTATTTT	CASSPGRQGVADTQYF
TRBV4-1	TRBJ1-1	.	.	TGCGCCAGCAGCCCTCGGGGACTTCCAACTCCGGTCTCTGAAGCTTTCTTT	CASSPRGLPTPVSEAFF
TRBV4-2	TRBJ1-1	.	.	TGTGCCAGCAGCCCTGGACAGGAAGCTTTCTTT	CASSPGQEAFF
TRBV5-6	TRBJ1-3	TRBD1	.	TGTGCCAGCAGCTCGTTCAGGGGGACTGGAAACACCATATATTTT	CASSSFRGTGNTIYF
TRBV18	TRBJ2-7	.	once	TGTGCCAGCTCACCCGGGACAACGAGCTCCTACGAGCAGTACTTC	CASSPGTTSSYEQYF
TRBV19	TRBJ1-2	.	.	TGTGCCAGTAAAGCAGACACGTCGTATGGCTACACCTTC	CASKADTSYGYTF